Reported below is one T cell receptor beta chain. Its antigen is as yet unknown. This sample includes further DNA sequences coding for the same CDR3. V dropped 2 bases and J dropped 5 bases, with 6 bases sitting between them. The CDR3 contains 11 residues. From germline, CDR1 is GTSNPN and CDR2 SVGIG (reference sequence). This entry is derived from a study of CD8+ T cells in alopecia areata. Study observations and caveats: Clonality exceeded that of normal scalp in lesional scalp, most notably in alopecia totalis/universalis.

Extracted from the samples, RNA was reverse transcribed into cDNA to serve as the sequencing template. Measured with immunoSEQ multiplex PCR; TCRdb has only the in-frame clones, and not every one. The data hold approximately 180,000 clones, with roughly 60% observed a single time. This specimen was CD4+ T cells sorted from blood, taken at week 0. The receptor's source is a human donor with alopecia areata. The rearrangement uses TRBV30 and TRBJ1-2; weak D call: TRBD1 (5 bases). DNA for the CDR3: TGTGCCTGGAGTACAGGATATGGCTACACCTTC. Translating gives CAWSTGYGYTF.